This T cell receptor beta chain was captured in a study of cytomegalovirus exposure and HLA in healthy donors. Study-wide results and caveats: As was reported, the classifier diagnosed cytomegalovirus status with high specificity and sensitivity.

With respect to this clone: The antigen is undetermined.

TCRdb keeps only in-frame clones here, not all; method: immunoSEQ multiplex PCR. Of a few hundred thousand clones in the sample, around 90% are singletons; the top ten hold around 0.88%. It was the 120-subject validation cohort, separate from the approximately 680-subject first cohort, to which the donors belonged. The CDR3 is 16 amino acids. Germline values: CDR1 MGHRA, CDR2 YSYEKL. Trimming removed 0 bases at V and 0 bases at J, with 9 bases between. The rearrangement uses TRBV4-1 and TRBJ1-5; tentative D call: TRBD1 (6 bases). Sequenced: PBMCs. This receptor was obtained from a young man in good health and CMV-seronegative. The CDR3 here is CASSQEGGYSNQPQHF. The CDR3 DNA is TGCGCCAGCAGCCAAGAAGGGGGTTATAGCAATCAGCCCCAGCATTTT.